This passage covers 32 T cell receptor beta chains from one sample sequenced in a study of CD8+CD57+ T cells in acquired aplastic anemia (dated by TCRdb to 2016 to 2019). Expansion of CD8+CD57+ cells had been shown by flow cytometry in the patients chosen for sequencing. The listed sequencing device is Illumina HiSeq 2000. TCR beta VDJ combination and CDR3 sequence profiling used genomic DNA as the template. TCRdb passed the public sequencing reads through fastp at Q25 and MiXCR, retaining productive beta sequences. Identical CDR3 proteins give one entry, which carries the most common genes and DNA. The sample includes under 200,000 distinct CDR3 sequences, with roughly 45% observed a single time. Together, the top ten hold 2.5% to 4% of the sample. Source material: sorted CD4+, CD8+, or CD8+CD57+ T cells (not recorded which) from PBMCs. All receptors come from a human donor with aplastic anemia.

This clonotype occurred once. A junction end diverges from the germline sequence, so it may reflect a read error. The chain is built from TRBV29-1 and TRBJ1-1; weak D call: TRBD1 (6 bases). The germline V gene has CDR1 SQVTM and CDR2 ANQGSEA. This CDR3 has 14 residues. The CDR3, as DNA: TGCAGCGTTCACGTAGGGGGGTCTCACACTGAGGCTTTCTTT. Translated: CSVHVGGSHTEAFF. Combining the CDR3 with reference TRBV29-1 and TRBJ1-1 gives the whole variable domain SAVISQKPSRDICQRGTSLTIQCQVDSQVTMMFWYRQQPGQSLTLIATANQGSEATYESGFVIDKFPISRPNLTFSTLTVSNMSPEDSSIYLCSVHVGGSHTEAFFGQGTRLTVV.

V usage is TRBV20-1 and J usage is TRBJ2-7, with no clear D. The V gene's germline CDR1 is DFQATT and CDR2 SNEGSKA (reference sequence). This CDR3 region has 13 residues. With 5 bases removed from V and 2 bases from J, the gap between germline ends came to 13 bases. CDR3 loop: CSASEAYTYEQYF. The CDR3 DNA reads as TGCAGTGCTTCCGAGGCTTATACCTACGAGCAGTACTTC.

This clonotype has at least ten counts. The chain couples TRBV20-1 to TRBJ1-6, with D tentatively TRBD1 (6 bases). The CDR3 totals 15 residues. With 3 bases removed from V and 7 bases from J, the gap between germline ends came to 16 bases. Germline CDR1 and CDR2: DFQATT and SNEGSKA (reference sequence). CDR3 sequence: CSARDPGRGNSPLHF. The DNA for the CDR3 is TGCAGTGCTAGGGACCCTGGCAGGGGAAATTCACCCCTCCACTTT.

This clonotype was detected ten times or more. The genes are TRBV5-1 and TRBJ1-2; tentatively, D is TRBD1 (6 bases). The germline gives CDR1 SGHRS, CDR2 YFSETQ. V gave up 1 base and J gave up 7 bases, with 11 bases separating them. CDR3 length: 13 residues. The CDR3 region is CASSLPGGFGYTF. Here the CDR3 DNA reads TGCGCCAGCAGCTTGCCTGGGGGCTTTGGCTACACCTTC.

This chain uses TRBV29-1 with TRBJ1-1; D gene uncertain. Germline CDR1 and CDR2: SQVTM and ANQGSEA. This CDR3 is 13 amino acids long. V shed 0 bases and J shed 3 bases, with 8 bases lying between them. The CDR3 loop reads CSVEEPRDTEAFF. CDR3 nucleotides: TGCAGCGTTGAAGAACCGCGAGACACTGAAGCTTTCTTT.

The chain recombines TRBV19 with TRBJ1-5; no clear D gene. The germline V gene has CDR1 LNHDA and CDR2 SQIVND (reference sequence). V was shortened by 2 bases and J by 6 bases, with 11 bases between the two germline ends. There are 14 residues in the CDR3. CDR3 bases: TGTGCCAGTAGTATAAGGCCGGGAAGTCAGCCCCAGCATTTT. It is translated as CASSIRPGSQPQHF.

This clonotype appeared many times. The chain is built from TRBV3-1 and TRBJ2-5, with D hard to call. CDR1 is LGHDT and CDR2 is YNNKEL in the germline V gene (reference sequence). The CDR3 runs 13 residues. Trimming stripped 1 base from V and 2 bases from J, with 5 bases between. The CDR3 sequence is CASSQVLQETQYF. CDR3 coding DNA: TGTGCCAGCAGCCAAGTACTACAAGAGACCCAGTACTTC.

This clonotype has a handful of counts. CDR3 nucleotide sequence: TGTGCCAGCAGGAGACAGGGGATAATCGACGAGCAGTACTTC. Translation gives CASRRQGIIDEQYF. This chain joins TRBV2 and TRBJ2-7; 8 positions agree with TRBD1. The CDR3 is made up of 14 amino acids. CDR1 and CDR2 from the germline V gene are SNHLY and FYNNEI. V trimming: 6 bases; J trimming: 5 bases; junction bases outside the gene matches: 9.

This clonotype showed up many times. In DNA, the CDR3 is TGCAGTGCTAGAGACTCATTGGGGACAGGACGTCGAGAGCAGTACTTC. Its translation is CSARDSLGTGRREQYF. The chain employs TRBV20-1 and TRBJ2-7; 8 bases align to TRBD1. Germline V gives CDR1 DFQATT, CDR2 SNEGSKA (reference sequence). The CDR3 runs 16 residues. Losses at the gene ends were 0 bases for V and 7 bases for J; bases not matched to a gene: 14.

The chain uses TRBV7-8 and TRBJ1-6; 8 nucleotides line up with TRBD1. The germline V gene has CDR1 SGHVS and CDR2 FQNEAQ. CDR3 length equals 16 residues. V dropped 6 bases and J dropped 6; count of bases not matched to a gene: 10. The CDR3 region is CASRGQGQLSNSPLHF. CDR3 nucleotide sequence: TGTGCCAGCAGAGGACAGGGCCAGCTAAGTAATTCACCCCTCCACTTT.

This clonotype was detected only once. The CDR3 DNA reads as TGTGCCACCAGTGGGCCGGAACTTAACTATGGCTACACCTTC. It encodes CATSGPELNYGYTF. The chain is built from TRBV24-1 and TRBJ1-2, with no clear D. V dropped 5 bases and J dropped 1 base, with 10 bases sitting between them. Germline V gene data show CDR1 as KGHDR and CDR2 as SFDVKD. CDR3 size: 14 residues.

As to this clonotype: A much larger clonotype is one base distant, so this may be a read error. V gene TRBV25-1 combines with J gene TRBJ2-7; D is undetermined. V lost 6 bases, J lost 4 bases, and 16 bases lay in between. This CDR3 contains 14 residues. Germline values: CDR1 MGHDK, CDR2 SYGVNS. CDR3 DNA sequence: TGTGCCAGCAGCTTTTCCCTTGATACGTACGAGCAGTACTTC. It translates to CASSFSLDTYEQYF.

This clonotype was counted a single time. The DNA for the CDR3 is TGTGCCAGTAGTTGGGGACAGGGGGCGAATCAGCCCCAGCATTTT. It translates to CASSWGQGANQPQHF. The rearrangement uses TRBV19 and TRBJ1-5; 12 positions agree with TRBD1. The germline CDR1 and CDR2 sequences are LNHDA and SQIVND (reference sequence). The ends lost 5 bases at V and 4 bases at J; junction bases unmatched: 3. The CDR3 is 15 amino acids.

This clonotype was observed at least ten times. This CDR3 is CASSYGGFDYGYTF. The CDR3 DNA reads TGTGCCAGCAGTTATGGGGGGTTCGACTATGGCTACACCTTC. The chain uses TRBV6-5 and TRBJ1-2, with a weak D call TRBD1 (5 bases). CDR3 length: 14 residues. V lost 3 bases and J lost 3, with 11 bases in between. Germline V gene sequence: CDR1 MNHEY, CDR2 SVGAGI.

CDR3 bases: TGTGCCAGCAGCTTAGGACAGGGTGGCACCGGGGAGCTGTTTTTT. Its translation is CASSLGQGGTGELFF. The rearrangement uses TRBV13 and TRBJ2-2; weak D call: TRBD1 (6 bases). Germline values: CDR1 PRHDT, CDR2 FYEKMQ (reference sequence). CDR3 size: 15 residues. The V gene lost 0 bases and the J gene lost 4 bases, with 9 bases spanning the gap.

This clonotype was recorded many times. This chain uses TRBV19 with TRBJ1-2; D is unresolved. The CDR3 is 15 amino acids. CDR1 is LNHDA and CDR2 is SQIVND in the germline V gene (reference sequence). Trimming left V 7 bases short and J 5 bases short, with 20 bases between. CDR3: CASIDRSGVLYGYTF. In DNA form, the CDR3 reads TGTGCCAGTATTGATAGGAGCGGGGTTTTATATGGCTACACCTTC.

CDR3 loop: CASGPPLQEYEQYF. For the CDR3, the DNA is TGTGCTAGTGGTCCACCCCTACAAGAGTACGAGCAGTACTTC. The chain is built from TRBV12-5 and TRBJ2-7; D not certain. V was cut by 5 bases and J by 4 bases, with 15 bases left in between. The CDR3 runs to 14 residues. The germline V gene has CDR1 LGHNT and CDR2 FRNRAP.

In its sample, this clonotype was seen many times. V usage is TRBV5-6 and J usage is TRBJ1-5; TRBD1 is a possible D gene (5 bases). The CDR3 runs 14 residues. With 2 bases removed from V and 7 bases from J, the gap between germline ends came to 13 bases. Germline V gives CDR1 SGHDT, CDR2 YYEEEE. The CDR3 region has the DNA TGTGCCAGCAGCTTAGGGGCAGGAGGCCAGCCCCAGCATTTT. Translating gives CASSLGAGGQPQHF.

The rearrangement uses TRBV25-1 and TRBJ1-6; D is undetermined. This CDR3 comprises 15 residues. Trimming pared 5 bases from V and 0 bases from J, leaving 8 bases between. Looked up from germline, CDR1 is MGHDK and CDR2 is SYGVNS. The CDR3 coding sequence is TGTGCCAGCAGTCCTGAGAGCTCCTATAATTCACCCCTCCACTTT. It translates to CASSPESSYNSPLHF.

This clonotype was observed a few times. The V and J genes are TRBV4-2 and TRBJ2-1; D perhaps matches TRBD1 (6 bases). Trimming cost V 0 bases and J 2 bases, with 11 bases left between them. The CDR3 loop spans 16 amino acids. Germline lookup yields CDR1 LGHNA and CDR2 YNFKEQ. CDR3 nucleotide sequence: TGTGCCAGCAGCCAAGACTACAGGGTCCCCTACAATGAGCAGTTCTTC. It encodes CASSQDYRVPYNEQFF.

V usage is TRBV2 and J usage is TRBJ1-5; D might be TRBD1 (5 bases). The CDR3 consists of 17 residues. Trimming cost V 8 bases and J 2 bases, with 22 bases left between them. Germline CDR1 and CDR2: SNHLY and FYNNEI. In DNA, the CDR3 is TGTGCCAGCTCACCACTAATCCAGGGCGGACGCAATCAGCCCCAGCATTTT. This sequence encodes CASSPLIQGGRNQPQHF.

The chain combines TRBV20-1 with TRBJ2-7; possible D gene TRBD1, 5 bases. With 0 bases removed from V and 4 bases from J, the gap between germline ends came to 10 bases. The CDR3 covers 13 residues. In germline, CDR1 is DFQATT, CDR2 SNEGSKA (reference sequence). Here the CDR3 reads CSAREWGEYEQYF. CDR3 DNA sequence: TGCAGTGCTAGAGAGTGGGGCGAATACGAGCAGTACTTC.

The chain couples TRBV19 to TRBJ2-7; the D gene is possibly TRBD2 (7 bases). Per germline, CDR1 LNHDA and CDR2 SQIVND (reference sequence). V lost 3 bases and J 2 bases, leaving 14 bases between the germline ends. The CDR3 is 15 amino acids. DNA of the CDR3: TGTGCCAGTAGTATTTGGGGGGGGGCGGCCTACGAGCAGTACTTC. Translated: CASSIWGGAAYEQYF.

This clonotype was observed many times. The V and J genes are TRBV5-6 and TRBJ2-2, with a tentative D call TRBD1 (6 bases). CDR1 and CDR2 from the germline V gene are SGHDT and YYEEEE. This CDR3 has 14 amino acids. Trimming stripped 4 bases from V and 2 bases from J, with 9 bases between. The CDR3 protein is CASSGQSNTGELFF. DNA for the CDR3: TGTGCCAGCAGCGGACAGTCCAACACCGGGGAGCTGTTTTTT.

The chain joins TRBV10-3 to TRBJ2-7; 8 nucleotides align to TRBD1. This CDR3 contains 13 residues. Germline loops: CDR1 ENHRY, CDR2 SYGVKD. The V segment lost 5 bases and the J segment 4 bases; nucleotides outside the gene matches: 4. The CDR3 reads CAISSGTGYEQYV. The CDR3 nucleotides read TGTGCCATCAGTTCCGGGACAGGTTACGAGCAGTACGTC.

V usage is TRBV5-1 and J usage is TRBJ2-7; D unclear. The CDR3 is 13 amino acids. The V end was cut by 4 bases, the J end by 6 bases, with 14 bases between. Germline V CDR1 and CDR2: SGHRS, YFSETQ. CDR3 region: CASSENLGGEQYV. The CDR3 region has the DNA TGCGCCAGCAGCGAAAACTTGGGTGGCGAGCAGTACGTC.

This clonotype is a singleton in its sample. The V gene is TRBV29-1, the J gene TRBJ2-5; D uncertain. CDR3 length: 12 amino acids. With 7 bases removed from V and 2 bases from J, the gap between germline ends came to 11 bases. Germline V CDR1 and CDR2: SQVTM, ANQGSEA. The CDR3 DNA sequence: TGCAGCGCGCCGGGTCTGCAAGAGACCCAGTACTTC. This translates into CSAPGLQETQYF.

This clonotype was detected ten times or more. The chain combines TRBV20-1 with TRBJ1-1; D not certain. The ends were cut back, 5 bases at V and 4 bases at J, with 14 bases in the middle. Germline CDR1 reads DFQATT; CDR2 reads SNEGSKA (reference sequence). The CDR3 contains 13 residues. The CDR3 here is CSALRDPSTEAFF. The CDR3 DNA sequence: TGCAGTGCTCTTCGTGACCCCTCCACTGAAGCTTTCTTT.

The V gene is TRBV4-3, the J gene TRBJ2-2; TRBD1 matches at 8 bases. Trimming cost V 0 bases and J 3 bases; bases outside gene matches: 9. CDR3 length: 18 residues. Germline V gene sequence: CDR1 LGHNA, CDR2 YSLEER. CDR3 sequence (DNA): TGCGCCAGCAGCCAAGATTGGGCCAGGGGGCTCGACACCGGGGAGCTGTTTTTT. This sequence encodes CASSQDWARGLDTGELFF.

The chain has TRBV19 and TRBJ1-6; 9 bases agree with TRBD1. Germline V gives CDR1 LNHDA, CDR2 SQIVND (reference sequence). CDR3 length: 16 amino acids. V trimming: 4 bases; J trimming: 7 bases; junction bases outside the gene matches: 8. CDR3 protein: CASSRGQGQRNSPLHF. Written as DNA, the CDR3 is TGTGCCAGTAGTAGGGGACAGGGACAGCGAAATTCACCCCTCCACTTT.

The chain is built from TRBV6-1 and TRBJ1-5; 7 nucleotides agree with TRBD1. Losses at the gene ends were 5 bases for V and 5 bases for J; bases not matched to a gene: 15. Germline CDR1 reads MNHNS; CDR2 reads SASEGT. CDR3 length equals 17 residues. CDR3 DNA: TGTGCCAGCAGTCCAGGACGCAGAGACAGGGCGGATCAGCCCCAGCATTTT. This sequence encodes CASSPGRRDRADQPQHF.

This clonotype occurred many times. The chain uses TRBV20-1 and TRBJ2-2; 10 nucleotides line up with TRBD1. Germline CDR1 reads DFQATT; CDR2 reads SNEGSKA (reference sequence). Trimming cost V 0 bases and J 3 bases; bases outside gene matches: 4. This CDR3 contains 16 residues. CDR3 coding DNA: TGCAGTGCTAGAGACCCCGGGACAGGGGACACCGGGGAGCTGTTTTTT. It specifies CSARDPGTGDTGELFF.